The 26 T cell receptor beta chains below were found in one sample sequenced in a study of T cell responses to AZD1222 COVID-19 vaccine. The protocol was immunoSEQ multiplex PCR, while the TCRdb copy is restricted to in-frame clones and leaves out a portion. Here the sample spans 95,000 to 100,000 clones, about 90% being singletons. Sequences were derived from peripheral blood, sampled 28 days after the second AZD1222 dose. These receptors all come from an adult who received the AZD1222 COVID-19 vaccine.

The V call is TRBV5-4, the J call TRBJ2-5; TRBD1 aligns across 7 bases. CDR3 size: 14 residues. The V gene end was trimmed by 3 bases and the J gene end by 3 bases; junction bases not matched to a gene: 5. Germline V gives CDR1 SGHNT, CDR2 YYREEE (reference sequence). For the CDR3, the DNA is TGTGCCAGCAGCTCGGGACAGCAAAAAGAGACCCAGTACTTC. Translation gives CASSSGQQKETQYF.

The chain links TRBV19 to TRBJ2-1; D gene uncertain. From germline, CDR1 is LNHDA and CDR2 SQIVND (reference sequence). CDR3 length: 14 residues. Trimming removed 5 bases from V and 4 bases from J, with 12 bases in between. Here the CDR3 DNA reads TGTGCCAGTAGTCCAAGGACGGCTTACAATGAGCAGTTCTTC. Its translation: CASSPRTAYNEQFF.

The chain uses TRBV27 and TRBJ2-1, with a weak D call TRBD1 (5 bases). Trimming removed 3 bases from V and 3 bases from J, with 12 bases in between. The germline CDR1 and CDR2 sequences are MNHEY and SMNVEV (reference sequence). The CDR3 sequence is 15 residues long. CDR3 nucleotide sequence: TGTGCCAGCAGTTTCGGCAGGGAAAGCTACAATGAGCAGTTCTTC. Protein: CASSFGRESYNEQFF.

The chain employs TRBV28 and TRBJ2-1; maybe TRBD2 (6 bases). The CDR3 covers 16 residues. The V end was cut by 5 bases, the J end by 4 bases, with 18 bases between. In germline, CDR1 is MDHEN, CDR2 SYDVKM. CDR3 sequence: CASSPASELFYNEQFF. As DNA, the CDR3 is TGTGCCAGCAGTCCCGCTAGCGAGTTGTTTTACAATGAGCAGTTCTTC.

This chain links TRBV28 with TRBJ2-3; TRBD2 agrees at 7 bases. The CDR3 has 15 amino acids. Germline V lookup: CDR1 MDHEN, CDR2 SYDVKM. V gave up 2 bases and J gave up 2 bases; unmatched junction bases: 4. CDR3 in DNA: TGTGCCAGCAGTTTACCCACTAGCGTCACAGATACGCAGTATTTT. This gives the protein CASSLPTSVTDTQYF.

The CDR3: CATSEAKVNQPQHF. The DNA of the CDR3 is TGTGCCACCAGTGAGGCGAAGGTAAACCAGCCCCAGCATTTT. The rearrangement joins TRBV24-1 to TRBJ1-5, with no clear D. The germline V gene encodes CDR1 KGHDR and CDR2 SFDVKD. The V end was cut by 4 bases, the J end by 7 bases, with 13 bases between. The CDR3 spans 14 residues.

Comment on this clone: The junction shows a germline mismatch at one end, possibly a read error. This chain uses TRBV19 with TRBJ2-3; D is unresolved. The CDR3 covers 9 residues. CDR1 LNHDA and CDR2 SQIVND come from the germline V gene (reference sequence). CDR3 sequence reads: CASSIAEDF. The CDR3, as DNA: TGTGCCAGTAGTATAGCAGAGGATTTT.

This chain connects TRBV5-5 to TRBJ2-3, with D perhaps TRBD1 (6 bases). CDR1 is SGHKS and CDR2 is YYEKEE in the germline V gene (reference sequence). V shed 4 bases and J shed 5 bases, with 23 bases lying between them. The CDR3 is 17 amino acids. The CDR3 region has the DNA TGTGCCAGCAGCCGCCTAAAGCAGGGTGTAGGGGGAGATACGCAGTATTTT. This translates into CASSRLKQGVGGDTQYF.

The chain employs TRBV19 and TRBJ1-5; unclear D gene. Trimming removed 5 bases at V and 3 bases at J, with 14 bases between. Germline CDR1 LNHDA, CDR2 SQIVND (reference sequence). The CDR3 length is 15 residues. The CDR3 loop is CASSPRTEYNQPQHF. DNA for the CDR3: TGTGCCAGTAGTCCTCGGACGGAATACAATCAGCCCCAGCATTTT. The full variable domain, completed using reference TRBV19 and TRBJ1-5, is DGGITQSPKYLFRKEGQNVTLSCEQNLNHDAMYWYRQDPGQGLRLIYYSQIVNDFQKGDIAEGYSVSREKKESFPLTVTSAQKNPTAFYLCASSPRTEYNQPQHFGDGTRLSIL.

Written as DNA, the CDR3 is TGTGCCAGTAAACCCTTACAGGGCGCGGCTAACGAAGATTATGGCTACACCTTC. It is translated as CASKPLQGAANEDYGYTF. The chain uses TRBV9 and TRBJ1-2; a weak D match, TRBD1 (6 bases). The CDR3 is 18 amino acids. Germline-derived CDR1 and CDR2 are SGDLS and YYNGEE. Between the trimmed V and J ends, which lost 8 bases and 5 bases, there was a span of 31 bases.

The rearrangement links TRBV6-2 or TRBV6-3 to TRBJ1-5; TRBD1 is a possible D gene (6 bases). The CDR3 length is 19 residues. Trimming took off 4 bases at V and 1 base at J, with 23 bases between the two ends. Looked up from germline, CDR1 is MNHEY and CDR2 is SVGEGT. The DNA of the CDR3 is TGTGCCAGCAGTTTCACGATCCGGGACAAAAAAGGGAGCAATCAGCCCCAGCATTTT. Translating gives CASSFTIRDKKGSNQPQHF.

The chain carries TRBV9 and TRBJ2-3, with 7 bases identical to TRBD2. Germline V gene data show CDR1 as SGDLS and CDR2 as YYNGEE. The trim removed 4 bases at V and 2 bases at J, leaving 10 bases unmatched. The CDR3 has 16 amino acids. CDR3 residues: CASSPPSGLLTDTQYF. CDR3 DNA: TGTGCCAGCAGCCCCCCTAGCGGACTCCTCACAGATACGCAGTATTTT.

In DNA, the CDR3 is TGTGCCACCAGCTCATACCGGGACGGTGGTCAGCCCCAGCATTTT. It translates to CATSSYRDGGQPQHF. This sequence joins TRBV15 and TRBJ1-5, with a weak D call TRBD1 (5 bases). Trimming cost V 5 bases and J 6 bases, with 17 bases left between them. CDR3 size: 15 residues. CDR1 is LNHNV, CDR2 YYDKDF, per germline (reference sequence).

The V and J genes are TRBV18 and TRBJ2-6; 7 positions match TRBD1. With V trimmed by 1 base and J by 1 base, 4 bases remained unmatched. Looked up from germline, CDR1 is KGHSH and CDR2 is LQKENI. CDR3 length equals 17 residues. The CDR3 loop reads CASSPLGGTSGANVLTF. The CDR3 bases are TGTGCCAGCTCACCACTAGGGGGCACATCTGGGGCCAACGTCCTGACTTTC.

The V and J genes are TRBV14 and TRBJ1-1, with 7 bases matching TRBD1. Losses at the gene ends were 4 bases for V and 5 bases for J; bases not matched to a gene: 16. CDR3 length: 17 amino acids. Germline values: CDR1 SGHDN, CDR2 FVKESK. The CDR3 loop is CASSPRKGQGDWTEAFF. As DNA, the CDR3 is TGTGCCAGCAGCCCTAGGAAAGGGCAGGGGGATTGGACTGAAGCTTTCTTT.

The V and J genes are TRBV5-1 and TRBJ2-7; D not resolved. V lost 3 bases to trimming and J lost 4 bases, with 11 bases between them. The CDR3 covers 13 residues. Germline CDR1 and CDR2: SGHRS and YFSETQ. CDR3 loop: CASSSDPRYEQYF. The CDR3 DNA reads as TGCGCCAGCAGCTCCGACCCACGATACGAGCAGTACTTC.

CDR3 DNA: TGTGCCAGCAGATACGGACAGGCGAGCTCCTACGAGCAGTACTTC. It encodes CASRYGQASSYEQYF. The chain is built from TRBV11-2 and TRBJ2-7; 7 bases match TRBD1. CDR3 length: 15 amino acids. Germline-derived CDR1 and CDR2 are SGHAT and FQNNGV. The V and J ends lost 6 bases and 0 bases, in that order; junction bases with no gene match: 8.

On this clone: An end of the junction does not agree with germline; a read error may underlie this. The chain couples TRBV18 to TRBJ2-7, with unresolved D. CDR3 length: 14 amino acids. From germline, CDR1 is KGHSH and CDR2 LQKENI. CDR3 amino acids: CASSPATSSYEQYF. CDR3 nucleotides: TGTGCCAGTTCACCGGCCACGAGCTCCTACGAGCAGTACTTC.

This chain uses TRBV4-1 with TRBJ1-2; D might be TRBD1 (5 bases). V was clipped by 0 bases and J by 4 bases, with 18 bases between them. The CDR3 is made up of 17 amino acids. CDR1 and CDR2 from the germline V gene are MGHRA and YSYEKL. This CDR3 reads CASSQDPRTEGSYGYTF. The CDR3 DNA follows: TGCGCCAGCAGCCAAGATCCCCGGACGGAGGGGTCCTATGGCTACACCTTC.

V is TRBV28 and J is TRBJ2-7, with TRBD2 identical over 10 bases. Trimming removed 1 base from V and 3 bases from J; junction bases left unmatched: 6. The CDR3 sequence is 16 residues long. CDR1 is MDHEN and CDR2 is SYDVKM in the germline V gene. The CDR3 protein is CASSLSASGGLYEQYF. The CDR3 DNA follows: TGTGCCAGCAGTTTATCGGCTAGCGGGGGCCTCTACGAGCAGTACTTC.

The V and J genes are TRBV6-6 and TRBJ1-4; D may be TRBD1 (6 bases). Deletions cut 6 bases from V and 7 bases from J, with 21 bases between. Germline CDR1 reads MNHNY; CDR2 reads SVGAGI (reference sequence). The CDR3 is made up of 16 amino acids. CDR3 nucleotides: TGTGCCAGCAGCCCCGTCGGGGGGCGCGTCGGTGAAAAACTGTTTTTT. It is translated as CASSPVGGRVGEKLFF.

This chain links TRBV19 with TRBJ2-4; tentatively, D is TRBD1 (6 bases). V was clipped by 5 bases and J by 4 bases, with 9 bases between them. The germline CDR1 and CDR2 sequences are LNHDA and SQIVND (reference sequence). The CDR3 length is 13 residues. The CDR3 is CASSWTAKNIQYF. The CDR3 nucleotides read TGTGCCAGTAGTTGGACAGCGAAAAACATTCAGTACTTC.

V gene TRBV11-3 combines with J gene TRBJ1-2; D might be TRBD1 (6 bases). Trimming stripped 4 bases from V and 5 bases from J, with 17 bases between. This CDR3 is built from 15 residues. Germline CDR1 SGHNT, CDR2 YENEEA. The CDR3, as DNA: TGTGCCAGCAGCTCACACGGCAGGGGTCTGTATGGCTACACCTTC. It specifies CASSSHGRGLYGYTF.

The genes are TRBV6-6 and TRBJ2-2; D gene ambiguous. Germline-derived CDR1 and CDR2 are MNHNY and SVGAGI (reference sequence). The CDR3 has 13 amino acids. V dropped 11 bases and J dropped 2 bases, with 12 bases sitting between them. CDR3 DNA: TGTGCCGGTTATGGGATAAACACCGGGGAGCTGTTTTTT. Amino acids: CAGYGINTGELFF.

The V and J genes are TRBV3-1 (or the pseudogene TRBV3-2) and TRBJ2-1, with D unresolved. Germline loops: CDR1 LGHDT, CDR2 YNNKEL (reference sequence). The CDR3 length is 19 residues. V dropped 0 bases and J dropped 2 bases, with 20 bases sitting between them. For the CDR3, the DNA is TGTGCCAGCAGCCAAGAGCGCATTGAGCTCCAGTCCCCCTACAATGAGCAGTTCTTC. It is translated as CASSQERIELQSPYNEQFF.

The chain has TRBV19 and TRBJ2-4; D is uncertain. V shed 3 bases and J shed 6 bases, with 12 bases lying between them. The CDR3 loop spans 14 amino acids. The germline V gene encodes CDR1 LNHDA and CDR2 SQIVND (reference sequence). The chain's CDR3 is CASSIRAESNIQYF. CDR3 in DNA: TGTGCCAGTAGTATTAGGGCAGAGTCAAACATTCAGTACTTC. The full variable domain, with the rest looked up from reference TRBV19 and TRBJ2-4, is DGGITQSPKYLFRKEGQNVTLSCEQNLNHDAMYWYRQDPGQGLRLIYYSQIVNDFQKGDIAEGYSVSREKKESFPLTVTSAQKNPTAFYLCASSIRAESNIQYFGAGTRLSVL.